The 30 T cell receptor beta chains reported below all come from one sample, sequenced in a study of cytomegalovirus exposure and HLA in healthy donors (dated by TCRdb to the late 2010s). Receptor libraries were prepared by the immunoSEQ multiplex PCR assay. A mixture of 60 forward primers for TCR Vbeta segments and 13 reverse primers for TCR Jbeta segments was used in the multiplex PCR. TCRdb provides this immuneACCESS table in a form limited to in-frame rearrangements. Some clones are lacking; in checked studies, under half of them reflect an unresolved V gene, and why the rest are absent is not known. For this sample there are about 94,000 clones; about 80% appear just once. Clones ranked in the top ten supply about 1.4% of the sample. Sequenced input: PBMCs. Source of these receptors: a male donor in good health and CMV-seronegative.

The chain joins TRBV5-1 to TRBJ2-6; TRBD1 aligns across 8 bases. This CDR3 contains 18 residues. V lost 1 base, J lost 0 bases, and 6 bases stayed unmatched. The germline gives CDR1 SGHRS, CDR2 YFSETQ. This CDR3 is CASSLRQGPYSGANVLTF. The CDR3 bases are TGCGCCAGCAGCTTGAGACAGGGGCCATACTCTGGGGCCAACGTCCTGACTTTC.

With respect to this clone: This specimen includes other DNA sequences encoding the same CDR3. The CDR3 nucleotides read TGTGCCAGCAGCCTACGAGGGTTGAACACTGAAGCTTTCTTT. This translates into CASSLRGLNTEAFF. This chain links TRBV27 with TRBJ1-1, with D hard to call. Trimming pared 6 bases from V and 0 bases from J, leaving 11 bases between. The CDR3 is 14 amino acids. CDR1 is MNHEY and CDR2 is SMNVEV in the germline V gene (reference sequence).

V usage is TRBV19 and J usage is TRBJ1-1, with D possibly TRBD1 on 6 matching bases. CDR1 is LNHDA and CDR2 is SQIVND in the germline V gene (reference sequence). This CDR3 has 15 amino acids. The V gene lost 5 bases and the J gene lost 1 base, with 14 bases spanning the gap. The CDR3 nucleotides read TGTGCCAGTAGTGTAGGGGGGGTCTCGAACACTGAAGCTTTCTTT. Its protein is CASSVGGVSNTEAFF.

V is TRBV11-2 and J is TRBJ2-5, with TRBD1 matching over 7 bases. In germline, CDR1 is SGHAT, CDR2 FQNNGV. This CDR3 spans 11 amino acids. J was trimmed by 9 bases and V by 4 bases; bases with no gene match: 2. CDR3 nucleotide sequence: TGTGCCAGCAGCTCACAGGGGCCCCAGTACTTC. It codes for CASSSQGPQYF. The variable domain in full, completed from reference TRBV11-2 and TRBJ2-5, reads EAGVAQSPRYKIIEKRQSVAFWCNPISGHATLYWYQQILGQGPKLLIQFQNNGVVDDSQLPKDRFSAERLKGVDSTLKIQPAKLEDSAVYLCASSSQGPQYFGPGTRLLVL.

J is TRBJ2-7 and V is TRBV28; a weak D match, TRBD1 (6 bases). The CDR3 totals 15 residues. Trimming removed 2 bases from V and 2 bases from J, with 13 bases in between. Germline V gene data show CDR1 as MDHEN and CDR2 as SYDVKM. CDR3 protein: CASSLETGGTYEQYF. CDR3 in DNA: TGTGCCAGCAGTTTAGAGACAGGCGGAACCTACGAGCAGTACTTC.

The chain has TRBV4-1 and TRBJ2-2; D ambiguous. CDR1 is MGHRA, CDR2 YSYEKL, per germline. Trimming removed 6 bases from V and 5 bases from J, with 19 bases in between. The CDR3 consists of 16 residues. CDR3 amino acids: CASSYHGRVMTGELFF. As DNA, the CDR3 is TGCGCCAGCAGTTACCACGGTCGGGTTATGACCGGGGAGCTGTTTTTT.

This chain links TRBV30 with TRBJ1-2; no reliable D call. CDR1 and CDR2 (germline): GTSNPN, SVGIG (reference sequence). The length of the CDR3 is 12 residues. Trimming took 8 bases from V and 7 from J, leaving 17 bases between them. The CDR3 sequence is CAQDLRFGGYTF. The CDR3 bases are TGTGCCCAAGATCTCAGGTTTGGTGGCTACACCTTC.

The rearrangement links TRBV4-1 to TRBJ2-1, with a weak D call TRBD2 (6 bases). This CDR3 is built from 16 residues. V was shortened by 0 bases and J by 2 bases, with 11 bases between the two germline ends. Germline CDR1 and CDR2: MGHRA and YSYEKL. This chain's CDR3 is CASSQDQSGPYNEQFF. The CDR3 DNA is TGCGCCAGCAGCCAAGATCAGAGCGGGCCCTACAATGAGCAGTTCTTC.

The chain uses TRBV10-1 and TRBJ1-6; D is ambiguous. Trimming shortened V by 0 bases and J by 10 bases, and 7 bases separated the two germline ends. The germline V gene encodes CDR1 WNHNN and CDR2 SYGVQD (reference sequence). This CDR3 region has 13 residues. CDR3 DNA: TGCGCCAGCAGTGAGTCGACTCGCTCACCCCTCCACTTT. Its protein product is CASSESTRSPLHF.

The J gene is TRBJ1-1, the V gene TRBV11-3, with TRBD1 matching 8 bases. The germline V gene encodes CDR1 SGHNT and CDR2 YENEEA. Trimming at V came to 4 bases and at J to 1 base, leaving 2 bases not matched to a gene. The CDR3 extends over 14 amino acids. The CDR3 region has the DNA TGTGCCAGCAGCTCACAGGGGGAGAACACTGAAGCTTTCTTT. It codes for CASSSQGENTEAFF.

J is TRBJ1-6 and V is TRBV7-2; 8 bases align to TRBD1. The germline CDR1 and CDR2 sequences are SGHTA and FQGNSA. V lost 3 bases, J lost 9 bases, and 4 bases stayed unmatched. There are 14 residues in the CDR3. The CDR3 reads CASSFGQGGSPLHF. The CDR3 nucleotides read TGTGCCAGCAGCTTCGGACAGGGTGGTTCACCCCTCCACTTT. The whole variable domain, filled in from reference TRBV7-2 and TRBJ1-6, reads GAGVSQSPSNKVTEKGKDVELRCDPISGHTALYWYRQSLGQGLEFLIYFQGNSAPDKSGLPSDRFSAERTGGSVSTLTIQRTQQEDSAVYLCASSFGQGGSPLHFGNGTRLTVT.

The V gene is TRBV7-9, the J gene TRBJ2-5, with TRBD2 matching over 7 bases. CDR3 size: 13 residues. Trimming cost V 7 bases and J 1 base; bases outside gene matches: 3. The germline CDR1 and CDR2 sequences are SEHNR and FQNEAQ (reference sequence). CDR3 DNA sequence: TGTGCCAGCATGGAGCGGGGCCAAGAGACCCAGTACTTC. Translated, it gives CASMERGQETQYF.

In this sample, this clone turned up a few times. J is TRBJ1-5 and V is TRBV18; 8 bases agree with TRBD1. CDR1 is KGHSH and CDR2 is LQKENI in the germline V gene. The CDR3 length is 17 residues. The junction had 12 bases not matched to a gene; V was cut back by 2 bases and J by 6 bases. The CDR3 region has the DNA TGTGCCAGCTCACCAATAACACTCGACAGGGGAGGTCAGCCCCAGCATTTT. It codes for CASSPITLDRGGQPQHF.

The chain joins TRBV28 to TRBJ1-2; D uncertain. The length of the CDR3 is 14 residues. Germline lookup yields CDR1 MDHEN and CDR2 SYDVKM. Trimming cost V 5 bases and J 1 base, with 11 bases left between them. This chain's CDR3 is CASSADIVNYGYTF. The DNA for the CDR3 is TGTGCCAGCAGTGCCGACATCGTTAACTATGGCTACACCTTC.

This clone was seen a few times. This chain uses TRBV7-3 with TRBJ2-1; maybe TRBD1 (6 bases). The CDR3 covers 12 residues. Trimming took off 5 bases at V and 8 bases at J, with 10 bases between the two ends. Germline-derived CDR1 and CDR2 are SGHTA and FQGTGA. Written as DNA, the CDR3 is TGTGCCAGCAGCCAAACAGGGTATGAGCAGTTCTTC. Protein product: CASSQTGYEQFF.

This clone appeared a single time. The junction does not match germline at one end; this may be a read error. The same CDR3 is also encoded by other DNA sequences in this sample. V usage is TRBV2 and J usage is TRBJ2-1, with 14 nucleotides matching TRBD2. Germline CDR1 is SNHLY and CDR2 is FYNNEI. CDR3 length: 14 residues. CDR3 bases: TGTGCTAGCAGACTTGGGACTAGCGGGGGCGAGCAGTTCTTC. Residues: CASRLGTSGGEQFF.

The rearrangement joins TRBV9 to TRBJ1-1; D is possibly TRBD1 (6 bases). The CDR3 runs to 15 residues. Germline CDR1 is SGDLS and CDR2 is YYNGEE. Between the trimmed V and J ends, which lost 3 bases and 4 bases, there was a span of 16 bases. The CDR3 loop is CASSALGGRSTEAFF. The CDR3 bases are TGTGCCAGCAGCGCTCTCGGGGGGCGTAGCACTGAAGCTTTCTTT.

The chain combines TRBV28 with TRBJ1-2, with D tentatively TRBD1 (5 bases). The CDR3 has 16 amino acids. V gave up 10 bases and J gave up 5 bases, with 26 bases separating them. The germline CDR1 and CDR2 sequences are MDHEN and SYDVKM. For the CDR3, the DNA is TGTGCCACCCCTCGAGTCAGGGAATCGGTAGAATATGGCTACACCTTC. Translation gives CATPRVRESVEYGYTF.

This clone appeared a few times. The DNA of the CDR3 is TGCGCCAGCAGGGATACCGGGACATACTCCTACGAGCAGTACTTC. Protein sequence: CASRDTGTYSYEQYF. The chain joins TRBV10-2 to TRBJ2-7, with D tentatively TRBD1 (6 bases). V was shortened by 6 bases and J by 0 bases, with 15 bases between the two germline ends. There are 15 residues in the CDR3. Per germline, CDR1 WSHSY and CDR2 SAAADI.

The V call is TRBV2, the J call TRBJ2-2, with 8 bases that match TRBD2. The V and J ends lost 5 bases and 3 bases, in that order; junction bases with no gene match: 8. The CDR3 has 16 amino acids. The germline V gene encodes CDR1 SNHLY and CDR2 FYNNEI. The CDR3 loop reads CASSPWGTRYTGELFF. The DNA for the CDR3 is TGTGCCAGCAGTCCCTGGGGGACTAGATACACCGGGGAGCTGTTTTTT.

This sequence joins TRBV28 and TRBJ2-5, with D unresolved. Looked up from germline, CDR1 is MDHEN and CDR2 is SYDVKM. V lost 5 bases, J lost 4 bases, and 14 bases lay in between. The CDR3 totals 14 residues. CDR3 in DNA: TGTGCCAGCAGTCTACGATACCGCGGAGAGACCCAGTACTTC. It specifies CASSLRYRGETQYF.

This clone has a handful of counts. The chain uses TRBV9 and TRBJ2-5; 9 bases align to TRBD1. This CDR3 has 16 amino acids. V dropped 0 bases and J dropped 2; count of bases not matched to a gene: 5. The germline CDR1 and CDR2 sequences are SGDLS and YYNGEE. The CDR3 protein is CASSVGTGVSQETQYF. CDR3 bases: TGTGCCAGCAGCGTAGGGACAGGGGTGAGTCAAGAGACCCAGTACTTC.

The rearrangement links TRBV27 to TRBJ2-2, with 9 nucleotides matching TRBD1. J was trimmed by 7 bases and V by 5 bases; bases with no gene match: 5. The CDR3 has 14 amino acids. Germline-derived CDR1 and CDR2 are MNHEY and SMNVEV (reference sequence). The CDR3 loop reads CASSPGTGFGELFF. Written as DNA, the CDR3 is TGTGCCAGCAGTCCCGGGACAGGGTTCGGGGAGCTGTTTTTT.

This chain uses TRBV5-1 with TRBJ1-1; no clear D. The CDR3 is made up of 13 amino acids. Trimming left V 8 bases short and J 6 bases short, with 17 bases between. The germline CDR1 and CDR2 sequences are SGHRS and YFSETQ. CDR3 nucleotide sequence: TGCGCCAGGCGGAGGTATCGGGGAGCTGAAGCTTTCTTT. It yields the protein CARRRYRGAEAFF.

The chain employs TRBV15 and TRBJ2-1; 12 nucleotides match TRBD2. The CDR3 extends over 19 amino acids. The ends lost 5 bases at V and 5 bases at J; junction bases unmatched: 16. Germline assignment: CDR1 LNHNV and CDR2 YYDKDF (reference sequence). CDR3 region: CATSFQGLKTSGRDNEQFF. For the CDR3, the DNA is TGTGCCACCAGCTTTCAGGGTCTTAAGACTAGCGGGAGAGACAATGAGCAGTTCTTC.

This sequence joins TRBV6-1 and TRBJ1-1, with unresolved D. Per the germline V gene, CDR1 is MNHNS and CDR2 is SASEGT. Deletions cut 6 bases from V and 0 bases from J, with 5 bases between. The CDR3 loop spans 12 amino acids. Written as DNA, the CDR3 is TGTGCCAGCAGGCGGGTGAACACTGAAGCTTTCTTT. Protein sequence: CASRRVNTEAFF.

The V call is TRBV5-1, the J call TRBJ2-3; TRBD2 aligns across 9 bases. Germline CDR1 reads SGHRS; CDR2 reads YFSETQ. CDR3 length equals 19 residues. V lost 0 bases and J lost 0; bases outside the gene matches: 11. The CDR3 DNA is TGCGCCAGCAGCTTGGCCGTGCTAGCGGGGAGAACTAGCACAGATACGCAGTATTTT. Amino acid sequence: CASSLAVLAGRTSTDTQYF.

The gene calls are TRBV19 and TRBJ2-1; weak D call: TRBD1 (6 bases). Germline V gene lookup returns CDR1 LNHDA and CDR2 SQIVND (reference sequence). The CDR3 is made up of 15 amino acids. V lost 1 base and J lost 7, with 14 bases in between. CDR3 nucleotides: TGTGCCAGTAGTATAGCGAAGGGGGTTTGGAATGAGCAGTTCTTC. Translating gives CASSIAKGVWNEQFF. The variable domain in full, with the rest retrieved from reference TRBV19 and TRBJ2-1, is DGGITQSPKYLFRKEGQNVTLSCEQNLNHDAMYWYRQDPGQGLRLIYYSQIVNDFQKGDIAEGYSVSREKKESFPLTVTSAQKNPTAFYLCASSIAKGVWNEQFFGPGTRLTVL.

V is TRBV6-4 and J is TRBJ1-1; D not certain. The CDR3 contains 13 residues. The V gene's germline CDR1 is MRHNA and CDR2 SNTAGT. V dropped 0 bases and J dropped 1 base, with 3 bases sitting between them. The CDR3 is CASSDSGNTEAFF. CDR3 DNA sequence: TGTGCCAGCAGTGACTCCGGGAACACTGAAGCTTTCTTT.

Points on this clone: A junction boundary mismatches the germline segment, possibly from a read error. This chain connects TRBV11-3 to TRBJ2-4; TRBD1 matches 10 bases. Per germline, CDR1 SGHNT and CDR2 YENEEA. The CDR3 runs 17 residues. The CDR3 DNA reads as TGTGCCAGCAGCCTACCGCGGGGACAGGGGTACAAAAACAGTCAGTACTTC. This codes for CASSLPRGQGYKNSQYF.